The following is a T cell receptor (beta chain) sequence with its context. Other DNA variants within this sample encode the same CDR3. Germline V gives CDR1 LNHDA, CDR2 SQIVND (reference sequence). The CDR3 covers 16 residues. V was pared by 6 bases and J by 0 bases, with 6 bases of the junction left unmatched. The entry originates in a study of blood T cell repertoires in COVID-19. Here immunoSEQ multiplex PCR was the method, and the copy in TCRdb shows in-frame clones only, minus some. The sample consists of fewer than 450,000 clones, 88% of them appearing once. The sequence came from a young woman who had recovered from COVID-19. V usage is TRBV19 and J usage is TRBJ1-4; TRBD1 aligns across 8 bases. The specimen sequenced was PBMCs or T cells enriched from blood (not recorded which). This CDR3 is CASSKDRVATNEKLFF. The CDR3 nucleotides are TGTGCCAGTAGCAAGGACAGGGTTGCAACTAATGAAAAACTGTTTTTT.